This is a list of T cell receptor beta chains from one sample in a study of identical twins. TCRdb processed the 5' RACE reads anew with MiXCR; each CDR3 protein has one entry. This sample has some 1,700,000 distinct CDR3 sequences, with about 30% found just once. The sample was cord blood. Source of these receptors: a newborn girl in good health. The CDR3 runs from the conserved cysteine through the conserved F or W. Fields, in order: clone size, J gene, V gene, D gene, CDR3 DNA, CDR3 protein. The D gene is left open where the match is weak. Only part of the rows carry a size: once, few, many, or a class if the clone is expanded.

clone_size: once; j_call: TRBJ1-5; v_call: TRBV21-1; d_call: .; cdr3_nt: TGTGCCAGCAGCAAAGGGGACAGGGACCAGCCCCAGCATTTT; cdr3_aa: CASSKGDRDQPQHF
clone_size: few; j_call: TRBJ2-6; v_call: TRBV20-1; d_call: TRBD2; cdr3_nt: TGCAGTGCTCCACTAGCGGGGGTATCTGGGGCCAACGTCCTGACTTTC; cdr3_aa: CSAPLAGVSGANVLTF
clone_size: .; j_call: TRBJ2-7; v_call: TRBV27; d_call: .; cdr3_nt: TGTGCCAACAGTTTAAGGGTCTCCTACGAGCAGTACTTC; cdr3_aa: CANSLRVSYEQYF
clone_size: many; j_call: TRBJ1-2; v_call: TRBV29-1; d_call: TRBD1; cdr3_nt: TGCAGCGAAACCCGGGACAGGGCTTATGGCTACACCTTC; cdr3_aa: CSETRDRAYGYTF
clone_size: many; j_call: TRBJ2-1; v_call: TRBV4-2; d_call: TRBD2; cdr3_nt: TGTGCCAGCAGCCAAGCGACTAGCGGGAGGGCTTACAATGAGCAGTTCTTC; cdr3_aa: CASSQATSGRAYNEQFF
clone_size: few; j_call: TRBJ1-6; v_call: TRBV12-3/TRBV12-4; d_call: .; cdr3_nt: TGTGCCAGCAGGACTCACAGGGAAACTTCACCCCTCCACTTT; cdr3_aa: CASRTHRETSPLHF
clone_size: .; j_call: TRBJ2-2; v_call: TRBV12-3/TRBV12-4; d_call: .; cdr3_nt: TGTGCCAGCAGTCCCGGGGGTATCCCTACCCTGGCCGGGGAGCTGTTTTTT; cdr3_aa: CASSPGGIPTLAGELFF
clone_size: few; j_call: TRBJ2-7; v_call: TRBV2; d_call: .; cdr3_nt: TGTGCCAGCAGGGACAGCGAGCAGTACTTC; cdr3_aa: CASRDSEQYF
clone_size: .; j_call: TRBJ2-5; v_call: TRBV3-1; d_call: TRBD1; cdr3_nt: TGTGCCAGCACCTCCCGGGGACAGGGGATAGAGACCCAGTACTTC; cdr3_aa: CASTSRGQGIETQYF
clone_size: .; j_call: TRBJ2-7; v_call: TRBV20-1; d_call: TRBD1; cdr3_nt: TGCAGTGCTGGGGACAGGGGGCTGGACGAGCAGTACTTC; cdr3_aa: CSAGDRGLDEQYF
clone_size: .; j_call: TRBJ2-3; v_call: TRBV27; d_call: TRBD2; cdr3_nt: TGCGCCAGCAGTCACACTAGCGGGAGGGCCCCAGGGACGCAGTATTTT; cdr3_aa: CASSHTSGRAPGTQYF
clone_size: .; j_call: TRBJ2-1; v_call: TRBV2; d_call: TRBD2; cdr3_nt: TGTGCCAGCCCCACTAGCGGAGGCGGAAATGAGCAGTTCTTC; cdr3_aa: CASPTSGGGNEQFF
clone_size: few; j_call: TRBJ2-1; v_call: TRBV20-1; d_call: TRBD1; cdr3_nt: TGCAGTGCTGATAGTCGGGACAGGTCCTACAATGAGCAGTTCTTC; cdr3_aa: CSADSRDRSYNEQFF
clone_size: few; j_call: TRBJ2-2; v_call: TRBV27; d_call: TRBD1; cdr3_nt: TGTGCCAGCAGGGACAGGGCGAACACCGGGGAGCTGTTTTTT; cdr3_aa: CASRDRANTGELFF
clone_size: .; j_call: TRBJ1-2; v_call: TRBV2; d_call: .; cdr3_nt: TGTGCCAGCAGTGAAGAGGCTTTCCCCCTCTATGGCTACACCTTC; cdr3_aa: CASSEEAFPLYGYTF
clone_size: .; j_call: TRBJ2-1; v_call: TRBV4-1; d_call: .; cdr3_nt: TGCGCCAGCAGCCAACTCAGGGATGGTAATGAGCAGTTCTTC; cdr3_aa: CASSQLRDGNEQFF
clone_size: .; j_call: TRBJ2-5; v_call: TRBV29-1; d_call: TRBD2; cdr3_nt: TGCAGCGTCCTTACTAGCGGGACATACTACAATGAGCAGTACTTC; cdr3_aa: CSVLTSGTYYNEQYF
clone_size: few; j_call: TRBJ2-7; v_call: TRBV9; d_call: TRBD1; cdr3_nt: TGTGCCAGCAGCGTAGGGACAGGGGGACACAATGAGCAGTACTTC; cdr3_aa: CASSVGTGGHNEQYF
clone_size: few; j_call: TRBJ2-3; v_call: TRBV6-6; d_call: .; cdr3_nt: TGTGCCAGCAGTGGCCGGACGGTTAACACAGATACGCAGTATTTT; cdr3_aa: CASSGRTVNTDTQYF
clone_size: .; j_call: TRBJ1-4; v_call: TRBV27; d_call: .; cdr3_nt: TGTGCCAGCAGTCCCCCCGGGACGGTTAATGAAAAACTGTTTTTT; cdr3_aa: CASSPPGTVNEKLFF
clone_size: .; j_call: TRBJ2-7; v_call: TRBV27; d_call: .; cdr3_nt: TGTGCCAGCAGTCCCTCAACCGTCGTGCCCCGATCCTACGAGCAGTACTTC; cdr3_aa: CASSPSTVVPRSYEQYF
clone_size: .; j_call: TRBJ2-1; v_call: TRBV4-1; d_call: .; cdr3_nt: TGCGCCAGCAGCCGGTTGGTGGGGCTCAATGAGCAGTTCTTC; cdr3_aa: CASSRLVGLNEQFF
clone_size: few; j_call: TRBJ1-1; v_call: TRBV7-2; d_call: .; cdr3_nt: TGTGCCAGCAGCTCAGAAATGGAGGGGACTGAAGCTTTCTTT; cdr3_aa: CASSSEMEGTEAFF
clone_size: few; j_call: TRBJ1-6; v_call: TRBV27; d_call: .; cdr3_nt: TGTGCCAGCACCTCCTCCTGGGGCTCCTATAATTCACCCCTCCACTTT; cdr3_aa: CASTSSWGSYNSPLHF
clone_size: .; j_call: TRBJ2-3; v_call: TRBV30; d_call: .; cdr3_nt: TGTGCCTGGACTCCGGACGGCACAGATACGCAGTATTTT; cdr3_aa: CAWTPDGTDTQYF
clone_size: .; j_call: TRBJ2-3; v_call: TRBV5-1; d_call: TRBD2; cdr3_nt: TGCGCCAGCAGCCCGGGGACTAGCGCCACAGATACGCAGTATTTT; cdr3_aa: CASSPGTSATDTQYF
clone_size: few; j_call: TRBJ2-2; v_call: TRBV20-1; d_call: TRBD2; cdr3_nt: TGCAGTGCTAGGCCCCCTTCGCGGGGGGGCCCCGGGGAGCTGTTTTTT; cdr3_aa: CSARPPSRGGPGELFF
clone_size: once; j_call: TRBJ2-5; v_call: TRBV7-2; d_call: .; cdr3_nt: TGTGCCAGCAGTAAGGGCCTTGAGCAGTACTTC; cdr3_aa: CASSKGLEQYF
clone_size: .; j_call: TRBJ1-4; v_call: TRBV20-1; d_call: .; cdr3_nt: TGCAGTGCTAGGAAGGGCGATCTAAAACTGTTTTTT; cdr3_aa: CSARKGDLKLFF
clone_size: few; j_call: TRBJ2-1; v_call: TRBV24-1; d_call: TRBD2; cdr3_nt: TGTGCCACCAGTGGGTCTAGCGGAGGTGAGCAGTTCTTC; cdr3_aa: CATSGSSGGEQFF
clone_size: few; j_call: TRBJ1-2; v_call: TRBV27; d_call: TRBD1; cdr3_nt: TGTGCCAGCAGTTTATCGCCTCACCCCAGGGACAGGGCCCACTATGGCTACACCTTC; cdr3_aa: CASSLSPHPRDRAHYGYTF
clone_size: many; j_call: TRBJ1-2; v_call: TRBV5-6; d_call: .; cdr3_nt: TGTGCCAGCAGGATGGGCCTGGGGTATGGCTACACCTTC; cdr3_aa: CASRMGLGYGYTF
clone_size: .; j_call: TRBJ2-6; v_call: TRBV27; d_call: .; cdr3_nt: TGTGCCAGCAGTTCCGGACACGGGGGCCTTGGGGCCAACGTCCTGACTTTC; cdr3_aa: CASSSGHGGLGANVLTF
clone_size: few; j_call: TRBJ1-2; v_call: TRBV5-1; d_call: .; cdr3_nt: TGCGCCAGCAGCTTGGTGGACTCAGCCTTAAACTATGGCTACACCTTC; cdr3_aa: CASSLVDSALNYGYTF
clone_size: .; j_call: TRBJ2-1; v_call: TRBV28; d_call: .; cdr3_nt: TGTGCCAGCAGTTTATCCCCCTGGAGGGGTTCCTACAATGAGCAGTTCTTC; cdr3_aa: CASSLSPWRGSYNEQFF
clone_size: .; j_call: TRBJ2-7; v_call: TRBV11-2; d_call: .; cdr3_nt: TGTGCCAGCAGCCCCCTCCCCCTAGATACCACCTACGAGCAGTACTTC; cdr3_aa: CASSPLPLDTTYEQYF
clone_size: .; j_call: TRBJ2-5; v_call: TRBV5-1; d_call: TRBD2; cdr3_nt: TGCGCCAGCAGCTTGGGGGGAGGACTAGCGGGCGTCTATGAGCAGTACTTC; cdr3_aa: CASSLGGGLAGVYEQYF
clone_size: .; j_call: TRBJ1-1; v_call: TRBV21-1; d_call: .; cdr3_nt: TGTGCCAGCAGCAAAGACCATCGGGTGTCTGAAGCTTTCTTT; cdr3_aa: CASSKDHRVSEAFF
clone_size: few; j_call: TRBJ2-1; v_call: TRBV24-1; d_call: TRBD2; cdr3_nt: TGTGCCACCAGTGACGGGAGGGCCCCCTACAATGAGCAGTTCTTC; cdr3_aa: CATSDGRAPYNEQFF
clone_size: many; j_call: TRBJ2-3; v_call: TRBV7-2; d_call: .; cdr3_nt: TGTGCCAGCAGCTTAGCTAGCGGCCACACAGATACGCAGTATTTT; cdr3_aa: CASSLASGHTDTQYF
clone_size: few; j_call: TRBJ1-5; v_call: TRBV7-6; d_call: .; cdr3_nt: TGTGCCAGCAGCTTATTTCAGGGGAGCAATCAGCCCCAGCATTTT; cdr3_aa: CASSLFQGSNQPQHF
clone_size: few; j_call: TRBJ2-2; v_call: TRBV5-1; d_call: TRBD2; cdr3_nt: TGTGCCAGCAGCCGAGCGGGGTCGAACACCGGGGAGCTGTTTTTT; cdr3_aa: CASSRAGSNTGELFF
clone_size: .; j_call: TRBJ2-1; v_call: TRBV5-8; d_call: .; cdr3_nt: TGTGCCAGCAGCTACATCACAGGCCCCGAGCAGTTCTTC; cdr3_aa: CASSYITGPEQFF
clone_size: few; j_call: TRBJ2-7; v_call: TRBV20-1; d_call: .; cdr3_nt: TGCAGTGCTAGATCGTGGGAGACCCCCTACGAGCAGTACTTC; cdr3_aa: CSARSWETPYEQYF
clone_size: .; j_call: TRBJ1-2; v_call: TRBV20-1; d_call: .; cdr3_nt: TGCAGTGCCCAGCCGGGACCTAACTATGGCTACACCTTC; cdr3_aa: CSAQPGPNYGYTF
clone_size: .; j_call: TRBJ2-1; v_call: TRBV7-2; d_call: TRBD1; cdr3_nt: TGTGCCAGCAGCCCGGGACAGGGAGCGAATGAGCAGTTCTTC; cdr3_aa: CASSPGQGANEQFF
clone_size: .; j_call: TRBJ2-3; v_call: TRBV7-9; d_call: .; cdr3_nt: TGTGCCAGCAGCTTAGGTCGGACAAGGGGGACCTCTAGCACAGATACGCAGTATTTT; cdr3_aa: CASSLGRTRGTSSTDTQYF
clone_size: few; j_call: TRBJ1-4; v_call: TRBV21-1; d_call: .; cdr3_nt: TGTGCCAGCAGCGCGGACGGGCTTAATGAAAAACTGTTTTTT; cdr3_aa: CASSADGLNEKLFF
clone_size: .; j_call: TRBJ2-2; v_call: TRBV28; d_call: .; cdr3_nt: TGTGCCAGCAGTCAGCGGGCCCACGAGCTGTTTTTT; cdr3_aa: CASSQRAHELFF
clone_size: .; j_call: TRBJ2-7; v_call: TRBV5-1; d_call: .; cdr3_nt: TGCGCCAGCCGCCCGGTTTGGCGGGACTCCTACGAGCAGTACTTC; cdr3_aa: CASRPVWRDSYEQYF
clone_size: few; j_call: TRBJ2-3; v_call: TRBV20-1; d_call: .; cdr3_nt: TGCAGTGCTAGACCTCTCACCGGGACCCACACAGATACGCAGTATTTT; cdr3_aa: CSARPLTGTHTDTQYF
clone_size: few; j_call: TRBJ2-1; v_call: TRBV7-9; d_call: .; cdr3_nt: TGTGCCTTAAACACAGGGCCCAATGAGCAGTTCTTC; cdr3_aa: CALNTGPNEQFF
clone_size: .; j_call: TRBJ1-1; v_call: TRBV5-1; d_call: TRBD1; cdr3_nt: TGCGCCAGCGTCCAGGGGGCACTGGACACTGAAGCTTTCTTT; cdr3_aa: CASVQGALDTEAFF
clone_size: .; j_call: TRBJ2-3; v_call: TRBV10-3; d_call: TRBD1; cdr3_nt: TGTGCCATCAGTACCTTGGACAGGGGCCCAGATACGCAGTATTTT; cdr3_aa: CAISTLDRGPDTQYF
clone_size: .; j_call: TRBJ2-6; v_call: TRBV3-1; d_call: .; cdr3_nt: TGTGCCAGCAGCCATACAGGCTCTGGGGCCAACGTCCTGACTTTC; cdr3_aa: CASSHTGSGANVLTF